This T cell receptor (beta chain) was sequenced in a study of T cell repertoires in cytomegalovirus infection (dated by TCRdb to between 2018 and 2021). About the investigation overall: Donor HLA type was relevant to the analysis, as public TCR beta signatures indicated carriage of CMV infection together with the matching HLA type. Paper-wide results and their limitations: In both this cohort and an independent roughly 330-donor cohort, the cumulative frequency of public TCR beta family members distinguished carriers of CMV infection plus the relevant HLA type. In the ex vivo response, HLA-C-restricted CMV-specific TCR beta clonotypes were dominant, and in two of eight donors the single most frequent clonotype came from this HLA-C-restricted group.

The listed sequencing device is Illumina HiSeq 1500. Through fastp at Q25 and MiXCR, TCRdb rebuilt clones from the public reads, retaining in-frame beta chains. A single entry per CDR3 protein holds the most common genes and DNA from its merged rows. Recorded for this sample are about 600,000 distinct CDR3 sequences; 24% of them occurred a single time. The top ten clones comprise less than 10% of the sample. On this clonotype: The clone's antigen remains unknown. No much larger clone exists at a distance of one base, and base qualities are not known.

The germline V gene yields SQVTM for CDR1 and ANQGSEA for CDR2. Including the terminal cysteine and phenylalanine, the CDR3 comprises 13 residues. Only CDR3 DNA is held: 39 bases, read in frame from base 1. Relative to germline, V is missing 5 bases and J is missing 6 bases, with 4 bases of the junction outside any gene match. Material for sequencing was CD8+ T cells from PBMCs. The chain employs TRBV29-1 and TRBJ1-6; 7 bases in the middle match TRBD1. The receptor was derived from a human donor in good health (CMV status not recorded). Some clones in this sample may be carry-over from other donors' samples. The nucleotide sequence reads as follows: TGCAGCGTTCGCCAGGGGGGTAATTCACCCCTCCACTTT. It encodes CSVRQGGNSPLHF.